Following are 6 T cell receptor beta chains from one sample sequenced in a study of shared clonotypes between healthy human individuals. TCRdb's table, derived via immunoSEQ multiplex PCR, lists solely in-frame clones and lacks some. The sample has about 1 million clones, about 75% seen once; the top ten hold around 1.5%. Sequencing input: memory CD4+ T cells sorted from blood. The subset denotes: CD45RA-negative fraction. The receptors derive from a man aged 18 to 30 in good health.

This chain connects TRBV7-2 to TRBJ2-2; D call uncertain. The CDR3 is 14 amino acids. The germline V gene encodes CDR1 SGHTA and CDR2 FQGNSA. The V gene lost 6 bases and the J gene lost 4 bases, with 12 bases spanning the gap. CDR3 region: CASRPADPTGELFF. In DNA form, the CDR3 reads TGTGCCAGCAGACCTGCGGACCCCACCGGGGAGCTGTTTTTT.

On this clone: Other nucleotide sequences in the sample specify the same CDR3. The chain combines TRBV5-1 with TRBJ1-1, with TRBD1 as a possible D gene (5 bases). V was clipped by 3 bases and J by 1 base, with 10 bases between them. The germline V gene has CDR1 SGHRS and CDR2 YFSETQ. This CDR3 comprises 14 residues. The CDR3 nucleotides are TGCGCCAGCAGCTCCGGGACGGGGAACACTGAAGCTTTCTTT. Translating gives CASSSGTGNTEAFF. Filled out from reference TRBV5-1 and TRBJ1-1, the complete variable domain reads KAGVTQTPRYLIKTRGQQVTLSCSPISGHRSVSWYQQTPGQGLQFLFEYFSETQRNKGNFPGRFSGRQFSNSRSEMNVSTLELGDSALYLCASSSGTGNTEAFFGQGTRLTVV.

J is TRBJ2-7 and V is TRBV5-1; D remains unclear. The V end was cut by 0 bases, the J end by 2 bases, with 9 bases between. The germline CDR1 and CDR2 sequences are SGHRS and YFSETQ. This CDR3 has 14 amino acids. CDR3 loop: CASSLDGRTYEQYF. The CDR3 DNA follows: TGCGCCAGCAGCTTGGATGGGCGGACCTACGAGCAGTACTTC. The variable domain in full, with the rest retrieved from reference TRBV5-1 and TRBJ2-7, is KAGVTQTPRYLIKTRGQQVTLSCSPISGHRSVSWYQQTPGQGLQFLFEYFSETQRNKGNFPGRFSGRQFSNSRSEMNVSTLELGDSALYLCASSLDGRTYEQYFGPGTRLTVT.

This clone was seen a handful of times. The rearrangement joins TRBV2 to TRBJ2-1, with D perhaps TRBD1 (5 bases). The V end was cut by 10 bases, the J end by 3 bases, with 7 bases between. The length of the CDR3 is 11 residues. The germline V gene encodes CDR1 SNHLY and CDR2 FYNNEI. CDR3 loop: CATTVYNEQFF. DNA of the CDR3: TGTGCCACGACAGTCTACAATGAGCAGTTCTTC.

This clone was observed once. The rearrangement joins TRBV2 to TRBJ1-1; no clear D. Germline CDR1 is SNHLY and CDR2 is FYNNEI. Trimming cost V 7 bases and J 0 bases, with 3 bases left between them. The CDR3 runs to 11 residues. The CDR3 reads CASILNTEAFF. The CDR3 nucleotides are TGTGCCAGCATATTGAACACTGAAGCTTTCTTT. Combining the CDR3 with reference TRBV2 and TRBJ1-1 gives the whole variable domain EPEVTQTPSHQVTQMGQEVILRCVPISNHLYFYWYRQILGQKVEFLVSFYNNEISEKSEIFDDQFSVERPDGSNFTLKIRSTKLEDSAMYFCASILNTEAFFGQGTRLTVV.

The CDR3 sequence is CASTQGQAPWQPQHF. CDR3 sequence (DNA): TGTGCCAGTACCCAAGGACAAGCCCCCTGGCAGCCCCAGCATTTT. The genes are TRBV19 and TRBJ1-5; D is perhaps TRBD1 (5 bases). Germline V gene sequence: CDR1 LNHDA, CDR2 SQIVND (reference sequence). V shed 7 bases and J shed 7 bases, with 20 bases lying between them. This CDR3 is built from 15 residues.